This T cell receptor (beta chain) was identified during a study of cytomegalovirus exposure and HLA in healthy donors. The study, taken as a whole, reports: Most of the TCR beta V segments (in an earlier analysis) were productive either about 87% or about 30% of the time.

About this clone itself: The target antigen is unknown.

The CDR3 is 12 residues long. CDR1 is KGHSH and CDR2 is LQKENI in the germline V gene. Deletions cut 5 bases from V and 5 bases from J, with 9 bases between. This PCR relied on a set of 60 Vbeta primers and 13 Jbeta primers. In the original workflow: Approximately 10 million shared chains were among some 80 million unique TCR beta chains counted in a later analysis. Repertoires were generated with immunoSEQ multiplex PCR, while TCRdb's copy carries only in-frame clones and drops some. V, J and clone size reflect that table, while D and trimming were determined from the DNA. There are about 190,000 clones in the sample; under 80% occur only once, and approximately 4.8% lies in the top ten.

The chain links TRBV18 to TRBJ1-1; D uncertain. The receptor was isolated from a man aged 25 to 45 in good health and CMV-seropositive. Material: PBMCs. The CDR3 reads CASSMEKTEAFF. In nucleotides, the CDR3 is TGTGCCAGCTCAATGGAGAAGACTGAAGCTTTCTTT. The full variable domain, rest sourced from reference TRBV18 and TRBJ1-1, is NAGVMQNPRHLVRRRGQEARLRCSPMKGHSHVYWYRQLPEEGLKFMVYLQKENIIDESGMPKERFSAEFPKEGPSILRIQQVVRGDSAAYFCASSMEKTEAFFGQGTRLTVV.